Following are 22 T cell receptor beta chains from one sample sequenced in a study of blood T cell repertoires in COVID-19. Produced via immunoSEQ multiplex PCR; TCRdb's table is partial and in-frame only. The sample yields approximately 100,000 clones, approximately 84% seen once. Input material: peripheral blood. The source of these receptors is a human donor in a cohort sampled during active COVID-19.

This clone was picked up a small number of times. The chain couples TRBV4-3 to TRBJ1-5; D perhaps matches TRBD1 (6 bases). The CDR3 length is 15 residues. Trimming left V 0 bases short and J 7 bases short, with 13 bases between. Germline CDR1 and CDR2: LGHNA and YSLEER. The CDR3 DNA reads TGCGCCAGCAGCCAAGATCAAGGGGGTGCCCAGCCCCAGCATTTT. Encoded protein: CASSQDQGGAQPQHF.

This clone appeared a few times. The V call is TRBV4-3, the J call TRBJ2-7; TRBD1 might be the D (6 bases). CDR3 length: 12 amino acids. Germline-derived CDR1 and CDR2 are LGHNA and YSLEER. Deletions cut 0 bases from V and 8 bases from J, with 8 bases between. Here the CDR3 reads CASSQEGGKQYF. The DNA of the CDR3 is TGCGCCAGCAGCCAAGAAGGGGGTAAGCAGTACTTC.

The V call is TRBV5-1, the J call TRBJ2-3; 14 nucleotides align to TRBD2. The CDR3 sequence is 17 residues long. V was pared by 4 bases and J by 2 bases, with 6 bases of the junction left unmatched. Germline lookup yields CDR1 SGHRS and CDR2 YFSETQ. CDR3 protein: CASSTGLAGGPTDTQYF. CDR3 nucleotides: TGCGCCAGCAGCACAGGACTAGCGGGGGGACCCACAGATACGCAGTATTTT. Looking up the rest from reference TRBV5-1 and TRBJ2-3 gives the full variable domain: KAGVTQTPRYLIKTRGQQVTLSCSPISGHRSVSWYQQTPGQGLQFLFEYFSETQRNKGNFPGRFSGRQFSNSRSEMNVSTLELGDSALYLCASSTGLAGGPTDTQYFGPGTRLTVL.

V gene TRBV11-2 combines with J gene TRBJ2-7; 12 bases map to TRBD1. The CDR3 spans 17 residues. Looked up from germline, CDR1 is SGHAT and CDR2 is FQNNGV. Trimming at V came to 3 bases and at J to 3 bases, leaving 9 bases not matched to a gene. CDR3 amino acids: CASSFMGQGALFYEQYF. DNA for the CDR3: TGTGCCAGCAGCTTCATGGGACAGGGGGCGTTGTTCTACGAGCAGTACTTC.

CDR3 DNA sequence: TGTGCCAGCAGCTTAGGCCAGGGAGGGAACAATCAGCCCCAGCATTTT. Protein product: CASSLGQGGNNQPQHF. V usage is TRBV7-2 and J usage is TRBJ1-5; D perhaps matches TRBD1 (5 bases). Germline CDR1 reads SGHTA; CDR2 reads FQGNSA. V lost 1 base, J lost 3 bases, and 13 bases lay in between. This CDR3 has 16 residues.

This chain connects TRBV6-5 to TRBJ2-3; 7 positions agree with TRBD1. Germline V gene sequence: CDR1 MNHEY, CDR2 SVGAGI. The CDR3 is made up of 15 amino acids. The V segment lost 5 bases and the J segment 3 bases; nucleotides outside the gene matches: 8. CDR3 sequence: CASSRGQAQTDTQYF. The CDR3 DNA is TGTGCCAGCAGTAGGGGGCAGGCCCAGACAGATACGCAGTATTTT.

Points on this clone: Additional DNA sequences in this sample encode the identical CDR3. The chain combines TRBV7-9 with TRBJ1-1; 8 bases line up with TRBD1. Germline V CDR1 and CDR2: SEHNR, FQNEAQ (reference sequence). This CDR3 region has 15 residues. Trimming removed 0 bases from V and 1 base from J; junction bases left unmatched: 1. The CDR3 DNA follows: TGTGCCAGCAGCTTAGCCGGGACAGGGAACACTGAAGCTTTCTTT. Translation: CASSLAGTGNTEAFF.

V usage is TRBV6-2 or TRBV6-3 and J usage is TRBJ2-7, with TRBD2 matching over 9 bases. This CDR3 comprises 16 residues. The trim removed 5 bases at V and 5 bases at J, leaving 13 bases unmatched. The germline V gene encodes CDR1 MNHEY and CDR2 SVGEGT. In nucleotides, the CDR3 is TGTGCCAGCAGTGGACGGAGGACTAGCGCAGGCAACGAGCAGTACTTC. Translation gives CASSGRRTSAGNEQYF.

This chain's CDR3 is CASSGQGTYNEQFF. The CDR3 DNA reads TGCGCCAGCAGCGGACAGGGGACCTACAATGAGCAGTTCTTC. J is TRBJ2-1 and V is TRBV5-1; 9 bases align to TRBD1. Per germline, CDR1 SGHRS and CDR2 YFSETQ. J lost 2 bases, V lost 4 bases, and 1 base had no gene match. The CDR3 is made up of 14 amino acids.

The CDR3 DNA is TGTGCCAGCTCACCACAAACTGTGGATTCACCCCTCCACTTT. Translating gives CASSPQTVDSPLHF. The rearrangement links TRBV18 to TRBJ1-6, with D unclear. V lost 1 base and J lost 8, with 9 bases in between. This CDR3 spans 14 amino acids. The germline V gene encodes CDR1 KGHSH and CDR2 LQKENI.

This chain links TRBV5-4 with TRBJ1-4; 11 positions match TRBD1. CDR3 length: 16 residues. CDR1 is SGHNT, CDR2 YYREEE, per germline (reference sequence). The ends lost 0 bases at V and 8 bases at J; junction bases unmatched: 6. The CDR3 reads CASSLAGQGADEKLFF. CDR3 nucleotides: TGTGCCAGCAGCTTGGCCGGACAGGGGGCGGACGAAAAACTGTTTTTT.

CDR3 amino acids: CASSRKQGGNQPQHF. CDR3 in DNA: TGTGCCAGTAGTAGAAAACAGGGAGGGAATCAGCCCCAGCATTTT. This chain connects TRBV19 to TRBJ1-5; D is possibly TRBD1 (6 bases). From germline, CDR1 is LNHDA and CDR2 SQIVND (reference sequence). This CDR3 has 15 residues. The V end was cut by 4 bases, the J end by 4 bases, with 14 bases between.

The genes are TRBV20-1 and TRBJ2-7; 9 bases are shared with TRBD1. The CDR3 has 15 residues. The trim removed 3 bases at V and 7 bases at J, leaving 13 bases unmatched. Germline CDR1 reads DFQATT; CDR2 reads SNEGSKA (reference sequence). The CDR3 region is CSASHPGQGLLEQYF. The CDR3 region has the DNA TGCAGTGCTAGTCATCCGGGACAGGGCCTCTTAGAGCAGTACTTC.

Points on this clone: Relative to the germline gene, one junction end is altered; a read error may explain this. In nucleotides, the CDR3 is TGTGCTAGCAGCCTCCGGGGGGGCCCGCGGAATGAGCAGTTCTTC. Its translation: CASSLRGGPRNEQFF. The rearrangement links TRBV7-7 to TRBJ2-1, with 8 bases identical to TRBD2. Germline loops: CDR1 SSHAT, CDR2 FNYEAQ (reference sequence). The CDR3 has 15 amino acids.

Only a few counts were recorded for this clone. The chain links TRBV2 to TRBJ1-3; D remains ambiguous. The ends were cut back, 7 bases at V and 0 bases at J, with 16 bases in the middle. Germline CDR1 SNHLY, CDR2 FYNNEI. This CDR3 is 16 amino acids long. CDR3 nucleotides: TGTGCCAGCACCGGCGCGCCTAGAGGCTCTGGAAACACCATATATTTT. It translates to CASTGAPRGSGNTIYF.

The chain employs TRBV2 and TRBJ2-1; the match to TRBD1 covers 7 bases. Germline CDR1 reads SNHLY; CDR2 reads FYNNEI. The CDR3 loop spans 15 amino acids. With 6 bases clipped from V and 6 bases from J, the junction kept 11 bases outside the gene matches. In DNA, the CDR3 is TGTGCCAGCAGAGAGAACAGGGGTGGTTCCAATGAGCAGTTCTTC. Translating gives CASRENRGGSNEQFF.

CDR3 sequence reads: CASSQPPGTGFYGYTF. CDR3 DNA sequence: TGTGCCAGCAGTCAACCGCCCGGGACAGGGTTCTATGGCTACACCTTC. V is TRBV6-2 or TRBV6-3 and J is TRBJ1-2, with 9 positions matching TRBD1. The germline CDR1 and CDR2 sequences are MNHEY and SVGEGT. The V gene end was trimmed by 5 bases and the J gene end by 4 bases; junction bases not matched to a gene: 11. The CDR3 runs 16 residues.

V usage is TRBV7-3 and J usage is TRBJ2-1; 7 nucleotides line up with TRBD1. Germline CDR1 SGHTA, CDR2 FQGTGA. After removal of 2 bases from V and 5 bases from J, the junction contained 12 bases not matched to a gene. The CDR3 extends over 17 amino acids. In DNA form, the CDR3 reads TGTGCCAGCAGCTTATTTCGCGGCCAGGGGACAGACAATGAGCAGTTCTTC. This gives the protein CASSLFRGQGTDNEQFF.

Here the CDR3 reads CASSQAVATGRSRETQYF. In nucleotides, the CDR3 is TGTGCCAGCAGCCAAGCCGTCGCGACAGGGAGATCTCGAGAGACCCAGTACTTC. The rearrangement uses TRBV3-1 (or the pseudogene TRBV3-2) and TRBJ2-5; TRBD1 aligns across 7 bases. The CDR3 has 18 amino acids. The V gene end was trimmed by 1 base and the J gene end by 4 bases; junction bases not matched to a gene: 15. Per germline, CDR1 LGHDT and CDR2 YNNKEL (reference sequence).

The chain carries TRBV30 and TRBJ1-2; 8 bases fit TRBD1. Germline CDR1 is GTSNPN and CDR2 is SVGIG (reference sequence). The CDR3 runs 13 residues. V was clipped by 4 bases and J by 7 bases; unmatched bases: 8. CDR3 bases: TGTGCCTGGACCCCGGACAGGGTCTTTGGCTACACCTTC. It specifies CAWTPDRVFGYTF.

This clone was seen more than once but under ten times. The chain joins TRBV12-5 to TRBJ2-7; 9 nucleotides align to TRBD1. J lost 5 bases, V lost 2 bases, and 4 bases had no gene match. The CDR3 spans 14 residues. In germline, CDR1 is LGHNT, CDR2 FRNRAP. The CDR3 loop reads CASGLYTGGHEQYF. In DNA form, the CDR3 reads TGTGCTAGTGGTTTGTACACAGGGGGCCACGAGCAGTACTTC.

The rearrangement links TRBV21-1 to TRBJ1-1. TRBV21-1 is termed a pseudogene. The CDR3 has 12 amino acids. The CDR3 loop is CASKRGGAEAFF. The CDR3 DNA follows: TGTGCCAGCAAACGCGGGGGGGCTGAAGCTTTCTTT.